Detailed here is one T cell receptor (beta chain). Germline is not matched at one junction end, which may reflect a read error. This specimen comes from a study of blood T cell repertoires in COVID-19. About the study: Samples representing acute and convalescent COVID-19 were sourced from the United States, Italy and Spain. T cells, B-cell-depleted T cells, or PBMCs provided the cDNA or gDNA that served as material.

The CDR3 consists of 16 residues. The germline V gene has CDR1 SGHVS and CDR2 FQNEAQ. In the source study's methods: The authors estimated nucleated cell counts from reference gene primer amplification. The repertoire was sequenced with immunoSEQ multiplex PCR; TCRdb's copy has only in-frame clones and lacks some. For V, J and clone size, that table is used; D and trimming come from the DNA. The sample lists about 150,000 clones; around 81% were seen once. The material sequenced was peripheral blood. This chain uses TRBV7-8 with TRBJ1-2; no firm D call. This clonotype was obtained from a woman aged 60-70 years with active or convalescent COVID-19. CDR3 loop: CTSSQLTDPQVRGYTF. The CDR3 bases are TGTACCAGCAGCCAATTAACCGACCCTCAGGTTCGTGGCTACACCTTC.